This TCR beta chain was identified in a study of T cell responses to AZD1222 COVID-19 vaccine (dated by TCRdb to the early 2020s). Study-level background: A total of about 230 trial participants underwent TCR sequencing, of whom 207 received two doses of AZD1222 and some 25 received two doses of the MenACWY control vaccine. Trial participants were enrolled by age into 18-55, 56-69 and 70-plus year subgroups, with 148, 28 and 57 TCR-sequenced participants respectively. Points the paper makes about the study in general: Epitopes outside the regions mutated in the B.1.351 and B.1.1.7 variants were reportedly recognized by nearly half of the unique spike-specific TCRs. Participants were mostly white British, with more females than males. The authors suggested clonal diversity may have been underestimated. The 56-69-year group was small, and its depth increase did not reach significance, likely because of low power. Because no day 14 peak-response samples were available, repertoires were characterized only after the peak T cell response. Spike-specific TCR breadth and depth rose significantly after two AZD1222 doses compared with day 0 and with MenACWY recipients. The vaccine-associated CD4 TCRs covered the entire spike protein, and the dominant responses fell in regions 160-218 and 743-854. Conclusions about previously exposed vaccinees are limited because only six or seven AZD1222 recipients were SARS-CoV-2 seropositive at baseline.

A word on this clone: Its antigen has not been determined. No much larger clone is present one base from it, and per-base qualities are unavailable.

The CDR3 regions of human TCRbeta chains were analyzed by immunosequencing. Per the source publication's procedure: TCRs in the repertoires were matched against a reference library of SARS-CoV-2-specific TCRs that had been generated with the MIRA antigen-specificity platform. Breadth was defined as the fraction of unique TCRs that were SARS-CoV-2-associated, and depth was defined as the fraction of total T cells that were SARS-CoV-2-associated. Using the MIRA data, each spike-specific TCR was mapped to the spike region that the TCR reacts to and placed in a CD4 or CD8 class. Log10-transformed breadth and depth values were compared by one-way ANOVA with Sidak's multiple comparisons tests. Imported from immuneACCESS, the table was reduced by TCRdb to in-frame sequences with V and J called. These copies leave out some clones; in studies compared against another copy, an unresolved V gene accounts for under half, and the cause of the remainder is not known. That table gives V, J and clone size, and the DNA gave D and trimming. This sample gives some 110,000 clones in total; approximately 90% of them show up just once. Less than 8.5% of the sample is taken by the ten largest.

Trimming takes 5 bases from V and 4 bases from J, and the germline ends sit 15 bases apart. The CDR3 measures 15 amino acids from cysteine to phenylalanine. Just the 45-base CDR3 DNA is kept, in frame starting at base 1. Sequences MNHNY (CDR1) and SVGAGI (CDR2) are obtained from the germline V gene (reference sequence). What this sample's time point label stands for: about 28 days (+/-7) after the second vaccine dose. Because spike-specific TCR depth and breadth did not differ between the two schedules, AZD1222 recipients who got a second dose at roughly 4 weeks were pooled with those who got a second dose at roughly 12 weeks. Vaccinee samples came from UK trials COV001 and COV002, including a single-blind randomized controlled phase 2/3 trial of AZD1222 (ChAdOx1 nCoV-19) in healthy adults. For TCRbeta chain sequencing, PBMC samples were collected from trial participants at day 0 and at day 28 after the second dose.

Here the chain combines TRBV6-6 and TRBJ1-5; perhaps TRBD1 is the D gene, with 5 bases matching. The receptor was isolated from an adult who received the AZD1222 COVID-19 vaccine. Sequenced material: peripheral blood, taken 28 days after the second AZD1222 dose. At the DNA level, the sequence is TGTGCCAGCAGTCCAGTCGTGGGGGGAAATCAGCCCCAGCATTTT. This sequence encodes CASSPVVGGNQPQHF.